This note documents a single TCR beta chain sequence. Its antigen has not been determined. Within one base of it there is no much larger clone, and no base qualities were kept. Each sample was amplified in two independent genomic DNA replicates, using around 0.55 ug for blood and 1.5 ug for tumor or normal breast. TCRB sequencing of genomic DNA was carried out with the ImmunoSeq Intro kit according to the manufacturer's instructions. Multiplex PCR was run for 31 cycles using proprietary primers and spike-in control sequences for absolute quantification. Single-end 150-bp reads were used to sequence an 87-bp fragment spanning the CDR3 plus the flanking V and J genes. Seven samples, each with two replicates, were multiplexed per lane of an Illumina MiSeq using version 3.0 chemistry. Regarding the original processing steps: Raw data were processed with the vendor's proprietary pipeline, and both replicates were merged into a single result per sample. A clonotype was defined as productive rearrangements that share the same V-gene family, CDR3 amino acid sequence and J-gene segment. Clonality was calculated as 1 minus the normalized Shannon entropy (Pielou evenness) of TCRB abundances. T cell density was estimated by dividing total templates by the number of input cells inferred from the DNA input amount. Total repertoire diversity and clonality were estimated with Recon using default parameters. A clonotype was considered tumor-enriched if its abundance in tumor exceeded 0.1% and was at least 32-fold higher than its abundance in normal breast. TCRdb carries this immuneACCESS record with in-frame sequences only. Its versions omit some clonotypes, under half of them owing to an unresolved V gene in the studies checked, with the rest unexplained. V and J calls and clone size follow that table, whereas D and trimming were derived from the DNA. The sample table records approximately 48,000 clones; 80% to 95% of these occur just once. The ten largest clonotypes hold 5% of the sample.

The study profiled bulk TCR beta-chain repertoires in matched peripheral blood, tumor and adjacent normal breast tissue taken from some 17 patients with early-stage breast cancer. Before surgery, whole blood (about 5-10 mL) was collected into EDTA tubes and processed within 2 hours. Ficoll-Paque centrifugation in SepMate-50 tubes was used to isolate peripheral blood mononuclear cells. For storage in liquid nitrogen, PBMCs were cryopreserved as aliquots of about 1.9 to 4 million cells in around 90% FBS with roughly 10% DMSO. The Qiagen AllPrep DNA/RNA Mini kit was used for genomic DNA extraction. The data stem from a study of early stage breast cancer tumors (dated by TCRdb to about 2017). As for the study more broadly: Of the roughly 15 invasive breast tumors, more than 9 were found to be estrogen receptor-positive, progesterone receptor-positive and HER2-negative. Of the roughly twelve ER+/PR+/HER2- tumors, eight were classified as invasive ductal carcinomas and four as invasive lobular carcinomas. The average read coverage per sample was approximately 9.9-fold. A total of about 2.9 million templates, representing around 1.2 million unique clonotypes, were detected across all samples. Overall study results and their limits: Enriched TCRB sequences shared across patients were found to be mostly commonly generated sequences that were unlikely to play an important role in the tumor microenvironment. About 2.5-fold higher T cell density and higher clonality were observed in tumors than in adjacent normal breast tissue. Repertoires from blood and normal breast were more alike than repertoires from blood and tumor, and in about 90% of the 16 patients, comparing each tissue with blood separated tumor from normal. Chain pairing and functional markers such as CD4, CD8 and FOXP3 were not captured by bulk genomic DNA sequencing of unsorted cells. The small cohort size prevented analysis by tumor subtype.

From cysteine to phenylalanine, the CDR3 is 14 amino acids long. The DNA shown is the 42-base CDR3, in frame from base 1. CDR1 and CDR2 were assigned from the germline V gene as MDHEN and SYDVKM. The V end loses 7 bases and the J end loses 0 bases, and a stretch of 12 bases separates them. The receptor was isolated from a person between 65 and 80 years old with breast cancer. The rearrangement combines TRBV28 with TRBJ1-1; the D gene is possibly TRBD1, with 6 bases matching. The sequenced material came from blood. The nucleotide sequence reads as follows: TGTGCCAGCACCCTGACAGGAATGAACACTGAAGCTTTCTTT. Protein translation: CASTLTGMNTEAFF.